This T cell receptor beta chain came from a study of glioma-infiltrating T cells. As for the study in general: Samples included WHO grade II oligodendrogliomas or astrocytomas and initial-diagnosis grade IV glioblastomas. Glioma patients had dexamethasone for six or fewer days before surgery. About one million peripheral T cells were targeted at about 4- to 11-fold coverage. The study, taken as a whole, reports: Above-expected tissue-blood divergence occurred in all gliomas, most in low-grade ones.

Regarding this clonotype: Its antigen is undetermined.

The iRepertoire nested amplicon-rescue multiplex PCR amplified TCR alpha and beta CDR3s from RNA. Each CDR3 protein gets one entry after TCRdb re-called the multiplex PCR reads with MiXCR. The sample lists fewer than 500,000 distinct CDR3 sequences, 41% occurring once. The sequencing sample was made of glioma tissue, nonneoplastic brain tissue, or PBMCs (not recorded which). The sequence derives from a human donor with low-grade glioma or glioblastoma, undergoing nonglioma brain surgery, or in good health (not recorded which).

As DNA, the CDR3 is TGTGCCAGCAGTGAACTAGCGGGCCTTTACAATGAGCAGTACTTC. The encoded protein is CASSELAGLYNEQYF. The V gene is TRBV6-1, the J gene TRBJ2-7; 8 nucleotides agree with TRBD2. Germline CDR1 is MNHNS and CDR2 is SASEGT. V lost 2 bases and J lost 7; bases outside the gene matches: 10. The length of the CDR3 is 15 residues.